This TCR beta chain comes out of a study of blood T cell repertoires in COVID-19. Study background: Both acute and convalescent COVID-19 samples were obtained from the United States, Italy and Spain. Sources were T cells, B-cell-depleted T cells, or PBMCs; the material itself was cDNA or gDNA.

As handled by the study authors: Amplification with reference gene primers provided the estimates of nucleated cell counts. Some clones are missing from TCRdb's copy, which holds only in-frame ones; the method was immunoSEQ multiplex PCR. V, J and clone size are those of that table, while D and trimming were read from the DNA. The sample gives tens of thousands of clones, 70% to 85% of which show up once; roughly 3.5% is in the top ten. This CDR3 is built from 16 residues. The V gene end was trimmed by 3 bases and the J gene end by 10 bases; junction bases not matched to a gene: 8. Germline CDR1 reads KGHSH; CDR2 reads LQKENI.

This chain uses TRBV18 with TRBJ1-6; TRBD1 agrees at 11 bases. Sequencing input: peripheral blood. The source is a man in his 60s with acute or convalescent COVID-19. The CDR3 DNA follows: TGTGCCAGCTCACCCGTTTCAGGGACAGGGGGATCACCCCTCCACTTT. Translation: CASSPVSGTGGSPLHF.